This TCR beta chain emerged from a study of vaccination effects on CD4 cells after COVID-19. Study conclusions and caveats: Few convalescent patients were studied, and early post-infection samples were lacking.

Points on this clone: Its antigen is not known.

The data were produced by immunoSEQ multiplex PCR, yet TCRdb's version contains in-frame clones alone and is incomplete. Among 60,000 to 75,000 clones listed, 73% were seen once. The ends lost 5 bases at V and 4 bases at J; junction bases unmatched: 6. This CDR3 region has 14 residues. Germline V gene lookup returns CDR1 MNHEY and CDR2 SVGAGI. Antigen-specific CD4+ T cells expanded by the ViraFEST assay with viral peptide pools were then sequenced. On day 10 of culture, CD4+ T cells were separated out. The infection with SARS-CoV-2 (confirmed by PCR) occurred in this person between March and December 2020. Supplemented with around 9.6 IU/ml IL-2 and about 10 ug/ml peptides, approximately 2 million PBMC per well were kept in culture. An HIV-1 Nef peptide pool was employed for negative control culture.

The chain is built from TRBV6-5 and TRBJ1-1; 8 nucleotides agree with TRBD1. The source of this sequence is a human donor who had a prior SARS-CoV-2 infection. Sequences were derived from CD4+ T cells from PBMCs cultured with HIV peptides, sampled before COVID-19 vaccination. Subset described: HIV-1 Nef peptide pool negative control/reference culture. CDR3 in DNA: TGTGCCAGCAGTCCCAGACAGGGGCCCACTGAAGCTTTCTTT. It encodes CASSPRQGPTEAFF.